This TCR beta chain was recovered during a study of blood T cell repertoires in COVID-19 (dated by TCRdb to about 2020). Context from the whole study: The collaborator samples originated in the United States, Italy and Spain and spanned the acute and convalescent phases of COVID-19. The material from the prospective study consisted of cDNA or gDNA derived from T cells, B-cell-depleted T cells, or PBMCs. Deeply sampled blood TCRbeta repertoires from subjects exposed to, actively infected with, or recovered from COVID-19 were included in the dataset. A freely available public database, intended as a resource for researchers studying the immune response to SARS-CoV-2, is where the repertoires were released. The samples were drawn from two sources: the first 160 participants of the ongoing ImmuneRACE study, and 1,200 or so subjects contributed by 6 global collaborators. A de-identified subject ID, COVID-19 status, age in years and sex were almost always included in the sample metadata. Where HLA class I and class II types were available, the types were taken from metadata supplied by the sample provider, not from assay-based typing.

CDR1 GTSNPN and CDR2 SVGIG were looked up in the germline V gene (reference sequence). The CDR3 covers 11 residues, taking in both the cysteine and the phenylalanine. Only the CDR3 part of the read is kept: 33 bases, read in frame from the first base. V lost 5 bases and J lost 4 bases; the stretch between them is 9 bases long. The immunoSEQ Assay, a bias-controlled multiplex PCR, was used to amplify TCRbeta CDR3 regions from genomic DNA. Under the source paper's analysis protocol: The number of nucleated cells in each sample was estimated by amplification of reference gene primers within the assay. To quantify the absolute abundance of each unique TCRbeta CDR3 rearrangement, sequence reads were collapsed and filtered. For each sample, productive Simpson clonality was calculated as the square root of Simpson's diversity index across productive rearrangements. TCRdb holds this immuneACCESS table with in-frame rearrangements only. Some clones are missing; in checked studies, unresolved V genes explain under half, and the rest has no known cause. V and J calls and clone size follow that table, whereas D and trimming were derived from the DNA. For this sample the table gives around 200,000 clones, of which approximately 81% were detected only once. The ten most abundant clones make up about 19% of the sample.

The full study reports these points: Clinical and demographic metadata were provided uncurated, with the amount varying by source and participant.

On this clone: Its antigen target is currently unknown. No base quality information exists; no much larger clone differs at one position.

Enrolling through a virtual design, the prospective study's participants ranged in age from roughly 18 to 90 years and lived across approximately 25 United States geographic areas. To assign participants to cohorts, the prospective study relied on clinical history that participants themselves reported in a screening survey and a study questionnaire. ImmuneRACE Cohort 3 recovered participants were defined by two consecutive negative NP/OP PCR tests, healthcare professional clearance, or symptom resolution. Each participant in the prospective study had whole blood, serum and a nasopharyngeal or oropharyngeal swab collected by mobile phlebotomists. Prospective study participants could optionally give additional blood draws and questionnaires over an approximately two-month period. Before DNA extraction, prospective study blood samples were shipped either frozen or at room temperature.

Sequenced sample: PBMCs or T cells enriched from blood (not recorded which). This TCR was recovered from a man aged 40-49 years who had recovered from COVID-19. The chain is assembled from TRBV30 and TRBJ2-7, with the identity of the D gene unclear. The CDR3 protein: CAWGNSYEQYF. The DNA sequence is given as TGTGCCTGGGGGAACAGTTACGAGCAGTACTTC.